What follows are 5 T cell receptor beta chains derived from one specimen sequenced in a study of T cell repertoires in cytomegalovirus infection. TCRdb fed the reads into MiXCR, producing one record per CDR3 protein. The sample lists approximately 470,000 distinct CDR3 sequences; about two fifths were seen once. These receptors lack a known antigen. The specimen was cultured PBMCs, collected from culture after CMV antigen stimulation. All receptors derive from a human donor in good health (CMV status not recorded). Some clones in this sample may be carry-over from other donors' samples.

This sequence joins TRBV4-3 and TRBJ2-5, with 8 bases matching TRBD1. V lost 4 bases, J lost 5 bases, and 6 bases stayed unmatched. Germline V gene sequence: CDR1 LGHNA, CDR2 YSLEER. This CDR3 has 14 residues. CDR3 region: CASSPRDRSETQYF. The DNA of the CDR3 is TGCGCCAGCAGCCCCCGGGACAGGTCGGAGACCCAGTACTTC.

The chain is built from TRBV19 and TRBJ1-1, with D uncertain. V was cut by 5 bases and J by 11 bases, with 12 bases left in between. The CDR3 is 11 residues long. CDR1 is LNHDA and CDR2 is SQIVND in the germline V gene (reference sequence). CDR3 sequence (DNA): TGTGCCAGTAGTCCTCAGATTGGCGCTTTCTTT. Encoded protein: CASSPQIGAFF.

This chain joins TRBV2 and TRBJ2-2; TRBD2 matches at 7 bases. Looked up from germline, CDR1 is SNHLY and CDR2 is FYNNEI. Trimming removed 6 bases from V and 5 bases from J; junction bases left unmatched: 9. This CDR3 has 15 residues. This CDR3 is CASRGRAGRTGELFF. CDR3 DNA: TGTGCCAGCAGGGGGAGGGCAGGACGGACCGGGGAGCTGTTTTTT.

The gene calls are TRBV3-1 and TRBJ2-1, with D unclear. CDR1 is LGHDT and CDR2 is YNNKEL in the germline V gene (reference sequence). Trimming pared 4 bases from V and 0 bases from J, leaving 10 bases between. CDR3 size: 15 residues. CDR3 loop: CASSPLPGSYNEQFF. For the CDR3, the DNA is TGTGCCAGCAGCCCCCTCCCTGGCTCCTACAATGAGCAGTTCTTC.

In this sample, this clonotype turned up a few times. V usage is TRBV6-1 and J usage is TRBJ2-1; 7 nucleotides line up with TRBD1. CDR3 length: 14 amino acids. Per germline, CDR1 MNHNS and CDR2 SASEGT. V was clipped by 0 bases and J by 9 bases; unmatched bases: 5. The DNA of the CDR3 is TGTGCCAGCAGTGAAGCAGGGGGCGGTGGTGAGCAGTTCTTC. Protein sequence: CASSEAGGGGEQFF.